Reported below is one T cell receptor beta chain. The data are from a study of blood T cell repertoires in COVID-19. About the study: Donors in the United States, Italy and Spain gave samples during acute or convalescent COVID-19. From T cells, B-cell-depleted T cells, or PBMCs came the material, which was cDNA or gDNA.

In the original analysis: Quantification of nucleated cells was approximated via reference gene primer amplification. Some clones are missing from TCRdb's copy, which holds only in-frame ones; the method was immunoSEQ multiplex PCR. That table gives V, J and clone size, and the DNA gave D and trimming. The table lists under 300,000 clones, 70% to 90% of them singletons. The CDR3 has 12 residues. CDR1 is SGHDN and CDR2 is FVKESK in the germline V gene. V lost 5 bases to trimming and J lost 5 bases, with 9 bases between them. The rearrangement uses TRBV14 and TRBJ1-2; D call uncertain. The sequencing input was peripheral blood. The clonotype was recovered from a man aged 45-65 years with acute or convalescent COVID-19. The CDR3 DNA sequence: TGTGCCAGCAGCTCCCACAGTTATGGCTACACCTTC. Its translation: CASSSHSYGYTF.